This entry lists 18 T cell receptor beta chains sequenced from one sample in a study of CD8+ T cells in alopecia areata. As the sequencing template, cDNA was produced by extracting RNA and reverse transcribing it. Profiled with immunoSEQ multiplex PCR; TCRdb holds only in-frame clones, not every one. The table lists approximately 140,000 clones, roughly 50% of them singletons, with roughly 7.5% in the top ten. Sequencing was performed on CD4+ T cells sorted from blood. The receptors here all came from a human donor with alopecia areata.

The V gene is TRBV7-9, the J gene TRBJ2-2; D is uncertain. Trimming pared 4 bases from V and 10 bases from J, leaving 10 bases between. This CDR3 region has 12 residues. Germline V CDR1 and CDR2: SEHNR, FQNEAQ (reference sequence). The CDR3 bases are TGTGCCAGCAGCTCGATCGACGCGGAGCTGTTTTTT. It translates to CASSSIDAELFF. Variable domain in full (rest from reference TRBV7-9 and TRBJ2-2): DTGVSQNPRHKITKRGQNVTFRCDPISEHNRLYWYRQTLGQGPEFLTYFQNEAQLEKSRLLSDRFSAERPKGSFSTLEIQRTEQGDSAMYLCASSSIDAELFFGEGSRLTVL.

On this clone: The sample carries other DNA sequences with the same CDR3. This chain uses TRBV5-1 with TRBJ2-2; TRBD2 aligns across 13 bases. The CDR3 contains 16 residues. The germline V gene has CDR1 SGHRS and CDR2 YFSETQ. The trim removed 0 bases at V and 4 bases at J, leaving 0 bases unmatched. The CDR3 nucleotides read TGCGCCAGCAGCTTGGGACTAGCGGGAGGCACCGGGGAGCTGTTTTTT. Translation gives CASSLGLAGGTGELFF.

With regard to this clone: Germline is not matched at one junction end, which may reflect a read error. The same CDR3 arises from other DNA sequences in this sample as well. The genes are TRBV2 and TRBJ2-5; D gene unclear. Germline assignment: CDR1 SNHLY and CDR2 FYNNEI. This CDR3 spans 11 amino acids. CDR3 residues: CASSEEETQYF. CDR3 nucleotides: TGTGCCAGCAGCGAAGAAGAGACCCAGTACTTC.

This clone has just a few counts. The rearrangement joins TRBV4-1 to TRBJ2-7; 9 bases agree with TRBD2. The germline gives CDR1 MGHRA, CDR2 YSYEKL. The ends lost 2 bases at V and 1 base at J; junction bases unmatched: 12. The CDR3 totals 18 residues. The CDR3 reads CASSQNHPSGMPSYEQYF. The CDR3 bases are TGCGCCAGCAGCCAAAACCATCCTAGCGGGATGCCATCCTACGAGCAGTACTTC.

The rearrangement links TRBV4-1 to TRBJ1-1, with no clear D. V was cut by 4 bases and J by 0 bases, with 12 bases left in between. The germline CDR1 and CDR2 sequences are MGHRA and YSYEKL. There are 15 residues in the CDR3. The CDR3 spells CASSRGDNMNTEAFF. CDR3 nucleotide sequence: TGCGCCAGCAGCCGAGGCGACAACATGAACACTGAAGCTTTCTTT.

This clone has more than one count but fewer than ten. This chain joins TRBV28 and TRBJ2-7; no clear D gene. V lost 3 bases and J 3 bases, leaving 9 bases between the germline ends. This CDR3 region has 13 residues. Germline V gives CDR1 MDHEN, CDR2 SYDVKM. The CDR3 nucleotides read TGTGCCAGCAGTTTGGTCAGCGTCTACGAGCAGTACTTC. This gives the protein CASSLVSVYEQYF.

This chain uses TRBV7-3 with TRBJ2-7; 9 bases line up with TRBD2. Germline-derived CDR1 and CDR2 are SGHTA and FQGTGA. After removal of 7 bases from V and 3 bases from J, the junction contained 10 bases not matched to a gene. This CDR3 contains 15 residues. CDR3 sequence (DNA): TGTGCCAGCATAGACCAGACTAGCGGAGACTACGAGCAGTACTTC. This gives the protein CASIDQTSGDYEQYF.

This chain joins TRBV19 and TRBJ2-1; no clear D gene. The CDR3 has 11 amino acids. CDR1 is LNHDA and CDR2 is SQIVND in the germline V gene (reference sequence). Trimming cost V 10 bases and J 3 bases, with 7 bases left between them. As DNA, the CDR3 is TGTGCCACGACAAGCTACAATGAGCAGTTCTTC. Its translation is CATTSYNEQFF.

The V and J genes are TRBV13 and TRBJ2-5, with 12 nucleotides matching TRBD2. Germline CDR1 reads PRHDT; CDR2 reads FYEKMQ (reference sequence). J gave up 5 bases and V 5 bases, and 9 bases lay outside the gene matches. The CDR3 has 16 amino acids. CDR3 in DNA: TGTGCCAGCAGCCACGCGCTAGCGGGAGGGCCGGAGACCCAGTACTTC. This encodes CASSHALAGGPETQYF.

This chain uses TRBV11-2 with TRBJ1-1; D unclear. The CDR3 is 13 amino acids. Trimming removed 5 bases from V and 1 base from J, with 8 bases in between. Germline loops: CDR1 SGHAT, CDR2 FQNNGV. As DNA, the CDR3 is TGTGCCAGCAGCGCCGGGCGGAACACTGAAGCTTTCTTT. Amino acid sequence: CASSAGRNTEAFF.

J is TRBJ2-7 and V is TRBV4-2; 9 bases align to TRBD2. The CDR3 consists of 16 residues. CDR1 and CDR2 (germline): LGHNA, YNFKEQ. V was pared by 1 base and J by 2 bases, with 6 bases of the junction left unmatched. The CDR3 DNA reads as TGTGCCAGCAGCCAAGCGGGCGGGAGGGATCCCTACGAGCAGTACTTC. Amino acids: CASSQAGGRDPYEQYF.

This chain connects TRBV5-1 to TRBJ2-1; D is possibly TRBD1 (5 bases). V lost 2 bases to trimming and J lost 5 bases, with 8 bases between them. Germline V CDR1 and CDR2: SGHRS, YFSETQ. The CDR3 runs to 13 residues. The CDR3 sequence: CASSFDSDNEQFF. The CDR3 DNA is TGCGCCAGCAGCTTCGACAGTGACAATGAGCAGTTCTTC. The entire variable domain, with the rest obtained from reference TRBV5-1 and TRBJ2-1, is as follows: KAGVTQTPRYLIKTRGQQVTLSCSPISGHRSVSWYQQTPGQGLQFLFEYFSETQRNKGNFPGRFSGRQFSNSRSEMNVSTLELGDSALYLCASSFDSDNEQFFGPGTRLTVL.

The chain is built from TRBV29-1 and TRBJ2-1; 8 positions agree with TRBD2. The CDR3 spans 13 residues. The J segment lost 8 bases and the V segment lost 7 bases, leaving 10 bases of the junction unmatched. Germline-derived CDR1 and CDR2 are SQVTM and ANQGSEA. The CDR3 nucleotides read TGCAGCGCTGAGGGACTAGGCTTCTATGAGCAGTTCTTC. It yields the protein CSAEGLGFYEQFF.

The rearrangement links TRBV2 to TRBJ2-7; a weak D match, TRBD2 (6 bases). Trimming took 8 bases from V and 5 from J, leaving 10 bases between them. Germline CDR1 and CDR2: SNHLY and FYNNEI. This CDR3 is 11 amino acids long. The DNA of the CDR3 is TGTGCCAGCCGCAGGGAGGACGAGCAGTACTTC. Translated: CASRREDEQYF.

This chain links TRBV30 with TRBJ2-7; D uncertain. V was clipped by 2 bases and J by 5 bases, with 13 bases between them. Germline CDR1 and CDR2: GTSNPN and SVGIG (reference sequence). This CDR3 has 13 amino acids. The CDR3 DNA is TGTGCCTGGAGTTGGAGACTGATTGACGAGCAGTACTTC. Translation: CAWSWRLIDEQYF.

Only a few counts were recorded for this clone. The chain combines TRBV7-9 with TRBJ2-7; D is possibly TRBD1 (6 bases). The germline V gene encodes CDR1 SEHNR and CDR2 FQNEAQ (reference sequence). CDR3 length: 11 residues. The CDR3 sequence: CASSLGDTPQV. The CDR3 DNA follows: TGTGCCAGCAGCTTAGGGGACACCCCTCAGGTC.

J is TRBJ1-5 and V is TRBV30; the D is unclear. Germline lookup yields CDR1 GTSNPN and CDR2 SVGIG (reference sequence). V gave up 3 bases and J gave up 3 bases, with 12 bases separating them. CDR3 length: 14 residues. CDR3 amino acids: CAWSRAQNNQPQHF. CDR3 nucleotide sequence: TGTGCCTGGAGCCGGGCCCAAAACAATCAGCCCCAGCATTTT.

This clone was seen only once. This sequence joins TRBV29-1 and TRBJ2-2; D is ambiguous. V was trimmed by 7 bases and J by 6 bases, leaving 9 bases between them. This CDR3 is 11 amino acids long. CDR1 is SQVTM, CDR2 ANQGSEA, per germline. DNA of the CDR3: TGCAGCGCCGGAATACCCGGGGAGCTGTTTTTT. It is translated as CSAGIPGELFF.